One sample yielded the 10 T cell receptor beta chains listed below, sequenced in a study of blood T cell repertoires in COVID-19. TCRdb's copy holds only in-frame clones and misses some; the assay was immunoSEQ multiplex PCR. The data show some 240,000 clones, over 75% seen once. Sequenced sample: peripheral blood. All receptors derive from a woman aged 65 to 85 with COVID-19, enrolled during active disease.

The genes are TRBV11-2 and TRBJ2-7, with TRBD2 identical over 11 bases. Germline CDR1 reads SGHAT; CDR2 reads FQNNGV. This CDR3 is built from 14 residues. V lost 4 bases to trimming and J lost 2 bases; unmatched junction nucleotides: 1. The CDR3 DNA reads TGTGCCAGCAGCTCGACTAGCGGGACCTACGAGCAGTACTTC. Translated: CASSSTSGTYEQYF. The full variable domain, in which reference TRBV11-2 and TRBJ2-7 provide the parts outside the CDR3, is EAGVAQSPRYKIIEKRQSVAFWCNPISGHATLYWYQQILGQGPKLLIQFQNNGVVDDSQLPKDRFSAERLKGVDSTLKIQPAKLEDSAVYLCASSSTSGTYEQYFGPGTRLTVT.

V gene TRBV2 combines with J gene TRBJ2-7, with 8 bases lining up with TRBD2. Germline V gene lookup returns CDR1 SNHLY and CDR2 FYNNEI. V was pared by 4 bases and J by 5 bases, with 13 bases of the junction left unmatched. The CDR3 is 16 amino acids. DNA of the CDR3: TGTGCCAGCAGTGGAGCCGGGGGGGCGGGAGTCCACGAGCAGTACTTC. Its translation is CASSGAGGAGVHEQYF.

The CDR3 bases are TGTGCCAGCAGCAGGGGGCGGAACACCGGGGAGCTGTTTTTT. Its translation: CASSRGRNTGELFF. This sequence joins TRBV28 and TRBJ2-2; TRBD1 agrees at 8 bases. The CDR3 has 14 amino acids. Per the germline V gene, CDR1 is MDHEN and CDR2 is SYDVKM. V trimming: 6 bases; J trimming: 1 base; junction bases outside the gene matches: 1.

A few counts support this clone. The rearrangement joins TRBV7-9 to TRBJ1-6; D possibly corresponds to TRBD1 (6 bases). The CDR3 sequence is 15 residues long. Germline CDR1 is SEHNR and CDR2 is FQNEAQ (reference sequence). Trimming took 7 bases from V and 7 from J, leaving 17 bases between them. The CDR3 reads CASILTGTLNSPLHF. In DNA, the CDR3 is TGTGCCAGCATACTTACAGGGACCCTAAATTCACCCCTCCACTTT. Full variable domain (remainder filled in from reference TRBV7-9 and TRBJ1-6): DTGVSQNPRHKITKRGQNVTFRCDPISEHNRLYWYRQTLGQGPEFLTYFQNEAQLEKSRLLSDRFSAERPKGSFSTLEIQRTEQGDSAMYLCASILTGTLNSPLHFGNGTRLTVT.

The chain links TRBV2 to TRBJ2-3; 10 nucleotides agree with TRBD1. The germline V gene has CDR1 SNHLY and CDR2 FYNNEI. Trimming took 3 bases from V and 3 from J; bases not matched to a gene: 15. This CDR3 is built from 19 residues. The DNA for the CDR3 is TGTGCCAGCAGTGAGTTGTTTGGGACAGGGGATGCGGTGACAGATACGCAGTATTTT. It encodes CASSELFGTGDAVTDTQYF.

The CDR3 coding sequence is TGTGCCACCAGCCGTGACAGGCCCTCGAAAGCTTTCTTT. Amino acid sequence: CATSRDRPSKAFF. This chain uses TRBV15 with TRBJ1-1; possibly TRBD1 for D (6 bases). Germline V lookup: CDR1 LNHNV, CDR2 YYDKDF (reference sequence). V was cut by 5 bases and J by 9 bases, with 16 bases left in between. The CDR3 is made up of 13 amino acids.

The chain has TRBV30 and TRBJ1-1; D remains ambiguous. The germline gives CDR1 GTSNPN, CDR2 SVGIG (reference sequence). The CDR3 is 12 residues long. The CDR3 region is CALGRSNTEAFF. CDR3 DNA sequence: TGTGCACTGGGCCGATCGAACACTGAAGCTTTCTTT.

This clone was picked up many times. The rearrangement links TRBV25-1 to TRBJ1-5, with 9 bases lining up with TRBD1. V was pared by 2 bases and J by 2 bases, with 10 bases of the junction left unmatched. The length of the CDR3 is 18 residues. Germline assignment: CDR1 MGHDK and CDR2 SYGVNS. The CDR3, as DNA: TGTGCCAGCAGTGAACGTCCCGGGACAGGGTCAGGCAATCAGCCCCAGCATTTT. The encoded protein is CASSERPGTGSGNQPQHF.

There are a few counts of this clone. The chain uses TRBV3-1 (or the pseudogene TRBV3-2) and TRBJ1-2; perhaps TRBD1 as D (5 bases). The V gene's germline CDR1 is LGHDT and CDR2 YNNKEL (reference sequence). This CDR3 region has 15 residues. Trimming pared 3 bases from V and 12 bases from J, leaving 23 bases between. The CDR3 coding sequence is TGTGCCAGCAGCCACTCACAGGAGGGCGCGTCTAAGAACACCTTC. This sequence encodes CASSHSQEGASKNTF.

This chain uses TRBV28 with TRBJ2-7, with 7 nucleotides matching TRBD2. This CDR3 is 13 amino acids long. The germline CDR1 and CDR2 sequences are MDHEN and SYDVKM. Losses at the gene ends were 3 bases for V and 4 bases for J; bases not matched to a gene: 3. The CDR3 DNA reads TGTGCCAGCAGTTTGGGGGGAGGGTACGAGCAGTACTTC. The encoded protein is CASSLGGGYEQYF.